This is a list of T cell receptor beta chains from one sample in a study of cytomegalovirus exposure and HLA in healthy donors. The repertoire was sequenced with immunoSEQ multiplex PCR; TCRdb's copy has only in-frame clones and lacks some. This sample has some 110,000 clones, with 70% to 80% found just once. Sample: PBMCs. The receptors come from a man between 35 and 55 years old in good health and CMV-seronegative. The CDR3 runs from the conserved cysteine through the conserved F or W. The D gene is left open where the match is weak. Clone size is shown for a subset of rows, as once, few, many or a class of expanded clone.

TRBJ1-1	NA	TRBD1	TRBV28	CASRKDRDTEAFF	TGTGCCAGCAGAAAGGACAGGGACACTGAAGCTTTCTTT
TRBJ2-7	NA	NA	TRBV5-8	CASSFSSYEQYF	TGTGCCAGCAGCTTTAGCTCCTACGAGCAGTACTTC
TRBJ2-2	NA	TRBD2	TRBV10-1	CASSTGTSGITGELFF	TGCGCCAGCAGCACCGGGACTAGCGGGATCACCGGGGAGCTGTTTTTT
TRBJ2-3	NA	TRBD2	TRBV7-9	CASSLAGGADTQYF	TGTGCCAGCAGCCTAGCGGGAGGTGCAGATACGCAGTATTTT
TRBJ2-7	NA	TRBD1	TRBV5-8	CASSLAGTDYEQYF	TGTGCCAGCAGCTTGGCCGGGACAGATTACGAGCAGTACTTC
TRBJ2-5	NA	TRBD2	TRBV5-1	CASSHSGAGMSGSQYF	TGCGCCAGCAGCCATAGCGGGGCCGGGATGTCGGGCTCCCAGTACTTC
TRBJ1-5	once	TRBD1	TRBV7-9	CASSHGQGSNQPQHF	TGTGCCAGCAGCCATGGACAGGGGAGCAATCAGCCCCAGCATTTT
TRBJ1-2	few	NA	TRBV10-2	CASRSGVAYGYTF	TGCGCCAGCAGATCAGGGGTGGCCTATGGCTACACCTTC
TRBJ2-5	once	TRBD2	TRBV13	CASRLAGGPGTQYF	TGTGCCAGCAGACTAGCGGGGGGTCCTGGGACCCAGTACTTC
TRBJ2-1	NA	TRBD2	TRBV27	CASSRSSGGYNEQFF	TGTGCCAGCAGTCGATCTAGCGGGGGGTACAATGAGCAGTTCTTC
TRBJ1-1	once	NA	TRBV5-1	CASSLATGMNTEAFF	TGCGCCAGCAGCTTGGCTACAGGGATGAACACTGAAGCTTTCTTT
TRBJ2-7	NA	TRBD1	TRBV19	CASSIATGTDYEQYF	TGTGCCAGTAGTATAGCCACCGGGACAGACTACGAGCAGTACTTC
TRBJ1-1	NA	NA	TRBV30	CACSVNTEAFF	TGTGCCTGCTCGGTGAACACTGAAGCTTTCTTT
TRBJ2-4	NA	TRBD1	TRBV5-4	CASSLEGAAKKNIQYF	TGTGCCAGCAGCTTGGAGGGGGCGGCCAAGAAAAACATTCAGTACTTC
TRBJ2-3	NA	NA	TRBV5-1	CASSLAPSPRRDTQYF	TGCGCCAGCAGCTTGGCCCCTAGCCCGCGGCGAGATACGCAGTATTTT
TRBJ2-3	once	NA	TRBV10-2	CASRKLAEGLTDTQYF	TGCGCCAGCAGGAAGTTAGCGGAGGGCCTCACAGATACGCAGTATTTT
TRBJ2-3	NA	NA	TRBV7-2	CASSRLTRADTQYF	TGTGCCAGCAGCCGCCTTACTAGGGCTGATACGCAGTATTTT
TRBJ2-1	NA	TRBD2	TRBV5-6	CASSPPGLAGGSSYNEQFF	TGTGCCAGCAGCCCCCCGGGACTAGCGGGGGGGAGCTCCTACAATGAGCAGTTCTTC
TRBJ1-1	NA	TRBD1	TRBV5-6	CASNPGQGNTEAFF	TGTGCCAGCAACCCAGGACAGGGGAACACTGAAGCTTTCTTT
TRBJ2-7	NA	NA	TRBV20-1	CSAETSYEQYF	TGCAGTGCGGAGACGTCCTACGAGCAGTACTTC
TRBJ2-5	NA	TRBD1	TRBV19	CASRPPQGAPYF	TGTGCCAGTAGGCCTCCACAGGGGGCGCCGTACTTC
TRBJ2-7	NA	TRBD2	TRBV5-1	CASSFSGSSYEQYF	TGCGCCAGCAGTTTTAGCGGGAGCTCCTACGAGCAGTACTTC
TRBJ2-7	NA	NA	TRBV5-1	CASSLSGQYEQYF	TGCGCCAGCAGCTTGTCCGGACAATACGAGCAGTACTTC
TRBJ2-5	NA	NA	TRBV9	CASSVAETQYF	TGTGCCAGCAGCGTAGCGGAGACCCAGTACTTC
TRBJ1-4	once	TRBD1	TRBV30	CAWSARQGDRTNEKLFF	TGTGCCTGGAGTGCCCGACAGGGTGATCGGACTAATGAAAAACTGTTTTTT
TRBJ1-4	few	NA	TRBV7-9	CASSSQLNEKLFF	TGTGCCAGCAGCTCACAGCTTAATGAAAAACTGTTTTTT
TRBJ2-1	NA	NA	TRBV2	CASSGSSYNEQFF	TGTGCCAGCAGCGGTTCCTCCTACAATGAGCAGTTCTTC
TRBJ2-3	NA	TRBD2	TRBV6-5	CASSRGGVPDTQYF	TGTGCCAGCAGTCGCGGGGGAGTGCCAGATACGCAGTATTTT
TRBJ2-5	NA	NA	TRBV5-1	CASSLDPSRPDHRETQYF	TGCGCCAGCAGCTTGGACCCTAGCCGCCCAGATCACCGAGAGACCCAGTACTTC